Each of the 19 T cell receptor beta chains below was sequenced from the same sample in a study of blood T cell repertoires in COVID-19. Measured with immunoSEQ multiplex PCR; TCRdb has only the in-frame clones, and not every one. The sample consists of 350,000 or so clones, about 90% of them appearing once. Input material: PBMCs or T cells enriched from blood (not recorded which). These receptors all come from a woman in her twenties or thirties who had been exposed to COVID-19.

This clone is a singleton in its sample. The genes are TRBV7-3 and TRBJ2-2, with 11 positions matching TRBD2. Losses at the gene ends were 4 bases for V and 6 bases for J; bases not matched to a gene: 4. CDR3 length: 15 amino acids. The germline CDR1 and CDR2 sequences are SGHTA and FQGTGA. CDR3 residues: CASSYLAGGAGELFF. The CDR3 region has the DNA TGTGCCAGCAGCTACCTAGCGGGAGGAGCCGGGGAGCTGTTTTTT.

This clone was seen just once. V usage is TRBV28 and J usage is TRBJ2-7; 8 nucleotides match TRBD2. Germline assignment: CDR1 MDHEN and CDR2 SYDVKM. There are 15 residues in the CDR3. The CDR3 protein is CALAGAGDGSHEQYF. The CDR3 DNA reads TGTGCTTTGGCGGGAGCGGGAGACGGTAGCCACGAGCAGTACTTC.

This chain uses TRBV15 with TRBJ2-7, with 10 bases identical to TRBD2. The CDR3 is 15 residues long. Losses at the gene ends were 1 base for V and 4 bases for J; bases not matched to a gene: 4. Germline lookup yields CDR1 LNHNV and CDR2 YYDKDF (reference sequence). DNA for the CDR3: TGTGCCACCAGCAGAGTACCTAGCGGGAGTTACGAGCAGTACTTC. Amino acids: CATSRVPSGSYEQYF.

J is TRBJ2-1 and V is TRBV29-1; possible D gene TRBD2, 6 bases. Germline loops: CDR1 SQVTM, CDR2 ANQGSEA. The CDR3 has 11 amino acids. V was trimmed by 6 bases and J by 7 bases, leaving 10 bases between them. CDR3 sequence reads: CSVLLANEQFF. The DNA of the CDR3 is TGCAGCGTGCTCCTAGCGAATGAGCAGTTCTTC.

On this clone: Other DNA sequences in this sample translate to the same CDR3. The chain carries TRBV28 and TRBJ2-7; no definite D call. This CDR3 region has 12 residues. The germline V gene encodes CDR1 MDHEN and CDR2 SYDVKM. The germline V and J ends were trimmed by 6 bases and 2 bases, with 8 bases remaining between them. In DNA form, the CDR3 reads TGTGCCAGCAGCTCTCGAGCCTACGAGCAGTACTTC. Protein product: CASSSRAYEQYF.

The V call is TRBV21-1, the J call TRBJ1-2; the table's D gene call, TRBD1, was not cross checked with the DNA. TRBV21-1 is a pseudogene locus. CDR3 length equals 16 residues. The CDR3 nucleotides read TGTGCCAGCAGCAACCCCCTTGTGCTAGGGGCCTATGGCTACACCTTC. It yields the protein CASSNPLVLGAYGYTF.

As to this clone: At one boundary the junction diverges from the germline segment, which might be a read error. The V gene is TRBV3-1 (or the pseudogene TRBV3-2), the J gene TRBJ2-7, with TRBD2 as a possible D gene (6 bases). Germline loops: CDR1 LGHDT, CDR2 YNNKEL (reference sequence). The CDR3 spans 13 residues. The CDR3, as DNA: TGTGCCAGCAGCCAAGATAATCGGGGGATACGAGACTTC. As protein: CASSQDNRGIRDF.

The chain joins TRBV6-4 to TRBJ2-2, with 9 positions matching TRBD2. The CDR3 totals 15 residues. J gave up 4 bases and V 2 bases, and 2 bases lay outside the gene matches. The germline V gene encodes CDR1 MRHNA and CDR2 SNTAGT. CDR3: CASSDGSGSTGELFF. The CDR3 DNA is TGTGCCAGCAGTGACGGTAGCGGGAGCACCGGGGAGCTGTTTTTT.

V gene TRBV3-1 (or the pseudogene TRBV3-2) combines with J gene TRBJ2-7, with D possibly TRBD1 on 5 matching bases. This CDR3 comprises 13 residues. Looked up from germline, CDR1 is LGHDT and CDR2 is YNNKEL (reference sequence). Trimming took off 1 base at V and 7 bases at J, with 11 bases between the two ends. In DNA, the CDR3 is TGTGCCAGCAGCCAAGGATCCCCAGGGGAGCAGTACTTC. Its protein is CASSQGSPGEQYF.

The gene calls are TRBV6-5 and TRBJ1-4, with D tentatively TRBD1 (6 bases). V was trimmed by 5 bases and J by 4 bases, leaving 14 bases between them. Looked up from germline, CDR1 is MNHEY and CDR2 is SVGAGI. The CDR3 covers 15 residues. CDR3 loop: CASSPRTDINEKLFF. Here the CDR3 DNA reads TGTGCCAGCAGTCCCCGGACAGACATTAATGAAAAACTGTTTTTT.

The J gene is TRBJ1-3, the V gene TRBV3-1 (or the pseudogene TRBV3-2), with TRBD1 matching over 7 bases. Losses at the gene ends were 2 bases for V and 2 bases for J; bases not matched to a gene: 6. Looked up from germline, CDR1 is LGHDT and CDR2 is YNNKEL (reference sequence). The CDR3 loop spans 16 amino acids. CDR3 region: CASSQTPQGAGNTIYF. The CDR3 DNA reads as TGTGCCAGCAGCCAAACCCCGCAGGGGGCTGGAAACACCATATATTTT.

V is TRBV11-3 and J is TRBJ2-2; 7 bases fit TRBD1. From germline, CDR1 is SGHNT and CDR2 YENEEA. V gave up 5 bases and J gave up 4 bases; unmatched junction bases: 7. The CDR3 sequence is 15 residues long. The CDR3 bases are TGTGCCAGCAGCCCAGGGGGTCGTGGCACCGGGGAGCTGTTTTTT. This sequence encodes CASSPGGRGTGELFF.

This clone has a single count. The J gene is TRBJ1-1, the V gene TRBV11-3; TRBD1 aligns across 8 bases. From germline, CDR1 is SGHNT and CDR2 YENEEA. J gave up 0 bases and V 5 bases, and 11 bases lay outside the gene matches. CDR3 length: 17 amino acids. The CDR3 loop is CASSTGSGTGLNTEAFF. The CDR3 DNA sequence: TGTGCCAGCAGCACCGGGTCCGGGACAGGATTGAACACTGAAGCTTTCTTT.

The rearrangement uses TRBV16 and TRBJ2-3; 10 bases are shared with TRBD2. The CDR3 covers 15 residues. Germline V gene data show CDR1 as KGHSY and CDR2 as FQNENV. The ends lost 3 bases at V and 6 bases at J; junction bases unmatched: 6. CDR3 sequence (DNA): TGTGCCAGCAGCCACGGGCTAGCGGGAGTGGATACGCAGTATTTT. Amino acids: CASSHGLAGVDTQYF. The full variable domain, completed using reference TRBV16 and TRBJ2-3, is GEEVAQTPKHLVRGEGQKAKLYCAPIKGHSYVFWYQQVLKNEFKFLISFQNENVFDETGMPKERFSAKCLPNSPCSLEIQATKLEDSAVYFCASSHGLAGVDTQYFGPGTRLTVL.

The rearrangement uses TRBV18 and TRBJ1-2; 7 positions agree with TRBD1. V lost 3 bases to trimming and J lost 1 base; unmatched junction nucleotides: 11. This CDR3 has 17 amino acids. CDR1 is KGHSH and CDR2 is LQKENI in the germline V gene. This CDR3 is CASSPTTGLAGNYGYTF. In DNA form, the CDR3 reads TGTGCCAGCTCACCCACGACAGGGCTGGCGGGTAACTATGGCTACACCTTC.

The chain joins TRBV19 to TRBJ1-5, with D tentatively TRBD1 (6 bases). The CDR3 sequence is 17 residues long. The V gene's germline CDR1 is LNHDA and CDR2 SQIVND (reference sequence). V was trimmed by 6 bases and J by 0 bases, leaving 18 bases between them. CDR3: CASSPFGTQNSNQPQHF. The CDR3, as DNA: TGTGCCAGTAGCCCCTTCGGGACACAGAATAGCAATCAGCCCCAGCATTTT.

The V call is TRBV28, the J call TRBJ2-5; 8 nucleotides match TRBD1. Trimming cost V 5 bases and J 5 bases; bases outside gene matches: 4. The germline CDR1 and CDR2 sequences are MDHEN and SYDVKM. The CDR3 covers 13 residues. CDR3 sequence (DNA): TGTGCCAGCAGTACCGGGACAGGCGAGACCCAGTACTTC. This gives the protein CASSTGTGETQYF.

The rearrangement uses TRBV28 and TRBJ2-1; tentatively, D is TRBD2 (5 bases). Per germline, CDR1 MDHEN and CDR2 SYDVKM. V lost 5 bases, J lost 16 bases, and 12 bases lay in between. The CDR3 runs 10 residues. The CDR3 sequence: CASSGPRGFF. Here the CDR3 DNA reads TGTGCCAGCAGTGGACCCCGGGGTTTCTTC.

The chain has TRBV25-1 and TRBJ1-2, with D uncertain. The V gene lost 4 bases and the J gene lost 5 bases, with 11 bases spanning the gap. The CDR3 is 13 residues long. Germline V gene data show CDR1 as MGHDK and CDR2 as SYGVNS. CDR3 nucleotide sequence: TGTGCCAGCAGTGGAATCGGGAGTTATGGCTACACCTTC. It specifies CASSGIGSYGYTF.